The clone carrying this TCR beta chain was detected only a few times. Its cognate antigen is unknown. This entry belongs to a study of T-cell memory formation after mild COVID-19. About the study: The two donors had largely donor-specific TCR clusters. Study-wide results and caveats: There were some responding clones in pre-infection memory, which suggested that cross-reactive memory had joined. The CD4+ clones that contracted clustered mainly within CM and EM, and the CD8+ clones concentrated in EMRA.

Germline values: CDR1 ENHRY, CDR2 SYGVKD. V dropped 4 bases and J dropped 10 bases, with 14 bases sitting between them. This CDR3 is built from 13 residues. TCR alpha and TCR beta cDNA libraries with sample barcodes and UMIs came from 5'RACE using constant-segment primers. TCRdb independently ran MiXCR on the 5' RACE reads; one entry per CDR3 protein. The sample includes 300,000 to 400,000 distinct CDR3 sequences, about 15% of them seen just once. Sequencing input: PBMCs or a T cell subset sorted from them (not recorded which). The chain links TRBV10-3 to TRBJ2-1; D may be TRBD1 (6 bases). The receptor's source is a man aged 18 to 30 who had mild COVID-19 (a few samples of this study predate the infection). Cell type and time point are not known. Here the CDR3 reads CAISGDMNVEQFF. The CDR3 DNA reads TGTGCCATCAGTGGGGACATGAATGTAGAGCAGTTCTTC.